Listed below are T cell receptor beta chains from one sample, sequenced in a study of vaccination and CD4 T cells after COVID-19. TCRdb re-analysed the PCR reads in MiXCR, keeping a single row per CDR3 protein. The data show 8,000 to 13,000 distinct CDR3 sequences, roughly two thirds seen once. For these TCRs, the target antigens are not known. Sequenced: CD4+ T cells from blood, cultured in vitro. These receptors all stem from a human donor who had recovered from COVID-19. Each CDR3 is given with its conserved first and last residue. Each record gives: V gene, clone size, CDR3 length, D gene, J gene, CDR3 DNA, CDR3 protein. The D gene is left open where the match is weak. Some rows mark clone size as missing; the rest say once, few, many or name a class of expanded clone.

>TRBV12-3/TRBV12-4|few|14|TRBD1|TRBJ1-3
TGTGCCAGCAGCGGGACAGCCTCTGGAAACACCATATATTTT
CASSGTASGNTIYF
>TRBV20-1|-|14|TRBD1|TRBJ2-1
TGCAGTGCTCAACCGGGACAGGGAACGAATGAGCAGTTCTTC
CSAQPGQGTNEQFF
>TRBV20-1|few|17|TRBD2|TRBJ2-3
TGCAGTGCTACCTTGACTAGCGGGAGTGGGAGCACAGATACGCAGTATTTT
CSATLTSGSGSTDTQYF
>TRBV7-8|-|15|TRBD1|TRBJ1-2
TGTGCCAGCAGCGCTGGACAGGGCCAGATCTATGGCTACACCTTC
CASSAGQGQIYGYTF
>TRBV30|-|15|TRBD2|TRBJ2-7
TGTGCCTGGAGGCACCCCGGGCTAGCGGGATCCGAGCAGTACTTC
CAWRHPGLAGSEQYF
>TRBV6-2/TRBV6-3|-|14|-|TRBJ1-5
TGTGCCAGCAGTTACTCGATCCCAGATCAGCCCCAGCATTTT
CASSYSIPDQPQHF
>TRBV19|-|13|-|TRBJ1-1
TGTGCCAGCACAGGGCCCCTGGACACTGAAGCTTTCTTT
CASTGPLDTEAFF
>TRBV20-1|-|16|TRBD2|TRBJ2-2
TGCAGTGCTAGAGTGGCGGGAGGCCCGAACACCGGGGAGCTGTTTTTT
CSARVAGGPNTGELFF
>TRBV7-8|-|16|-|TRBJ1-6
TGTGCCAGCAGCCCGGCCCGGGGACCTTGGGACTCACCCCTCCACTTT
CASSPARGPWDSPLHF
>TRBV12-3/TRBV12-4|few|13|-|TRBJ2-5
TGTGCCAGCAGCTTCGACCGAAGTGAGACCCAGTACTTC
CASSFDRSETQYF
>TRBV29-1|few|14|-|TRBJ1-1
TGCAGCGGGGTGGATGGCGCCTCGAGGACTGAAGCTTTCTTT
CSGVDGASRTEAFF
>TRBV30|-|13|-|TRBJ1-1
TGTGCCTCTTCGACGGACAGGAACACTGAAGCTTTCTTT
CASSTDRNTEAFF
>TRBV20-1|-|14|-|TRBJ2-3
TGCAGTGCTGGGTCGGACTACACAACAGATACGCAGTATTTT
CSAGSDYTTDTQYF
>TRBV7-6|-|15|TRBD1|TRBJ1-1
TGTGCCAGCAGCTTAGGCCTTCCAGGGGGCACTGAAGCTTTCTTT
CASSLGLPGGTEAFF